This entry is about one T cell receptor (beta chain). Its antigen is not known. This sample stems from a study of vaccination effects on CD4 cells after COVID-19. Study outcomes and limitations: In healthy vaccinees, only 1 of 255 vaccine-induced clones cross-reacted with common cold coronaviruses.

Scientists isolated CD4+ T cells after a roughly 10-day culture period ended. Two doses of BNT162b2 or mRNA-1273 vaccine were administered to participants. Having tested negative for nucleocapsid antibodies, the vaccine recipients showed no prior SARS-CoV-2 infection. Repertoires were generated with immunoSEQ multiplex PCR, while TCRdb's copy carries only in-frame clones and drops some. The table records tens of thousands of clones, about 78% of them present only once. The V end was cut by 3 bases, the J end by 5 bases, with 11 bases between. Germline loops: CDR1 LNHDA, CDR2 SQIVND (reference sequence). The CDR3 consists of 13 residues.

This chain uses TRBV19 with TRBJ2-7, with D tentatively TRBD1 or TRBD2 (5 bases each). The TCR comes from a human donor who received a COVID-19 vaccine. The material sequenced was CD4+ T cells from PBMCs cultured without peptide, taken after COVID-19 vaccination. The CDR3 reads CASSIGGRNEQYF. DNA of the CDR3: TGTGCCAGTAGTATTGGGGGAAGGAACGAGCAGTACTTC.